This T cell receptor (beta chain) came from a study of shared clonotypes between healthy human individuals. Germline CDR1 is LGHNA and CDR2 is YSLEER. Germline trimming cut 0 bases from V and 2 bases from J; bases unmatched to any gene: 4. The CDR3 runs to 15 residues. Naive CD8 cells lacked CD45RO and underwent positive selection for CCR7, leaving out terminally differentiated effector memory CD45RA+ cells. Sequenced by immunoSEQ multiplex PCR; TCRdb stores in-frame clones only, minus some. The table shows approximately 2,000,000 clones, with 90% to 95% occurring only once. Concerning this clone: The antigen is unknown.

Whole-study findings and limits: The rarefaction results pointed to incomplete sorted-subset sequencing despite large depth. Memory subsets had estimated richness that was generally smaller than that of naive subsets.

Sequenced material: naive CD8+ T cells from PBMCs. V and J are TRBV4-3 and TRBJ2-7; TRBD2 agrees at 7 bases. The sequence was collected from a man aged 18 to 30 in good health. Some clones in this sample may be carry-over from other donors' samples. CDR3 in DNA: TGCGCCAGCAGCCAAGAACTACGGGGGGCCTACGAGCAGTACTTC. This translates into CASSQELRGAYEQYF.